This TCR beta chain is from a study of response to subunit inactivated influenza vaccine. The ends were cut back, 7 bases at V and 3 bases at J, with 19 bases in the middle. The CDR3 totals 15 residues. Germline V gene lookup returns CDR1 MNHNS and CDR2 SASEGT. TCRdb re-derived calls from the RT-PCR reads in MiXCR, one entry per CDR3 protein. The sample carries approximately 700,000 distinct CDR3 sequences, about 15% recorded once. In this sample, this clonotype turned up a few times. The sequences come from PBMCs from blood, collected roughly 2 weeks before vaccination. The TCR sequence derives from a man aged 50 to 60 who received an inactivated influenza vaccine. The V call is TRBV6-1, the J call TRBJ2-7; tentatively, D is TRBD2 (5 bases). The CDR3 nucleotides are TGTGCCAGCACCAATTCGGTGTATCGGGGCTACGAGCAGTACTTC. This translates into CASTNSVYRGYEQYF.